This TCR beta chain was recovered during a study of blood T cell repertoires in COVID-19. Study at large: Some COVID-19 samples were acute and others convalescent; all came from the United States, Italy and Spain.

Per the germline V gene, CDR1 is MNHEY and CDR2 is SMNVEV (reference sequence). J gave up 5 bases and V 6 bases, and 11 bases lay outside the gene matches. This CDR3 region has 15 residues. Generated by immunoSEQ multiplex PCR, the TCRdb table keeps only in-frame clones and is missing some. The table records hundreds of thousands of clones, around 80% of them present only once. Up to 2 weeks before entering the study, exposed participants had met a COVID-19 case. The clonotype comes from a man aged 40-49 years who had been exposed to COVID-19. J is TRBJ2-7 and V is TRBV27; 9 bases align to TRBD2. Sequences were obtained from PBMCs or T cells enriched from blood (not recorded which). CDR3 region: CASRARGTSFNEQYF. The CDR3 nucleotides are TGTGCCAGCAGGGCCAGGGGGACTAGCTTCAACGAGCAGTACTTC.